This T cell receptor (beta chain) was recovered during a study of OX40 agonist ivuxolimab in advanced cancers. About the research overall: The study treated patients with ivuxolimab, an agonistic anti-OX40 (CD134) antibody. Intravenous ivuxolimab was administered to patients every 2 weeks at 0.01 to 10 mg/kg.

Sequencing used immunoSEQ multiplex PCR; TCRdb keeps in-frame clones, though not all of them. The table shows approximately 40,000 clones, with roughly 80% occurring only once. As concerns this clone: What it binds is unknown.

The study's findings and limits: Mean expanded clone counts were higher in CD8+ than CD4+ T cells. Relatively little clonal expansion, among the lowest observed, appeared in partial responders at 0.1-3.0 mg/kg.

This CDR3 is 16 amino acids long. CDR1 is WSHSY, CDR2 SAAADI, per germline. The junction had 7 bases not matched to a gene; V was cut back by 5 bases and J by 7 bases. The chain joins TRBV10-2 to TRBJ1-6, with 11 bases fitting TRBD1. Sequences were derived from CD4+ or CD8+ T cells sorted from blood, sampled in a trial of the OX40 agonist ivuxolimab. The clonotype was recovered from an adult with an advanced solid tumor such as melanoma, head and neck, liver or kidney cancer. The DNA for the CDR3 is TGCGCCAGCAGTCCATCGGACAGGGGGCGAAATTCACCCCTCCACTTT. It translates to CASSPSDRGRNSPLHF.